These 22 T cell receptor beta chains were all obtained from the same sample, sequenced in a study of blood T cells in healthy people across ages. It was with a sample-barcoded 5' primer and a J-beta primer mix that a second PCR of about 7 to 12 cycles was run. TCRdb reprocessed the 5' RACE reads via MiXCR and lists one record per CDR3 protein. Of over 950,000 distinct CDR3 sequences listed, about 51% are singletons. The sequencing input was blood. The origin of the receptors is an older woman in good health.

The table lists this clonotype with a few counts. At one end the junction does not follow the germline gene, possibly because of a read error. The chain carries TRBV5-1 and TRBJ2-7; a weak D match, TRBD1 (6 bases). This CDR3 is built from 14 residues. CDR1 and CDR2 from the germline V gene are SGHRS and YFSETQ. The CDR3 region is CASRLGTTSYEQYF. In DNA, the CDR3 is TGCGCCAGCAGGTTGGGGACAACCTCCTACGAGCAGTACTTC.

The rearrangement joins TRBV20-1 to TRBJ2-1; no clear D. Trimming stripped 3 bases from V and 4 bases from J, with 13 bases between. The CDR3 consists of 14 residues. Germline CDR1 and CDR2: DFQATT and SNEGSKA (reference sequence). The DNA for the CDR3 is TGCAGTGCTAGGCCCTTTTTCGGTTACAATGAGCAGTTCTTC. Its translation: CSARPFFGYNEQFF.

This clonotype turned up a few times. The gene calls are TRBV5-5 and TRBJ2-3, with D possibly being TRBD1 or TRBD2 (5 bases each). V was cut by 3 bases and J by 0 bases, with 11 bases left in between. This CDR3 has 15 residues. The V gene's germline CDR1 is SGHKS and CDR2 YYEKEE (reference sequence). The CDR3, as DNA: TGTGCCAGCAGCTCCGAGGGGCTGAGCACAGATACGCAGTATTTT. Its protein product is CASSSEGLSTDTQYF.

The DNA of the CDR3 is TGTGCCAGCAGAAAGGCAGGGTCGCTTCACGAGCAGTACTTC. Encoded protein: CASRKAGSLHEQYF. The chain uses TRBV6-2 or TRBV6-3 and TRBJ2-7; tentative D call: TRBD1 (5 bases). The CDR3 has 14 residues. Germline V gives CDR1 MNHEY, CDR2 SVGEGT. V gave up 6 bases and J gave up 5 bases, with 17 bases separating them.

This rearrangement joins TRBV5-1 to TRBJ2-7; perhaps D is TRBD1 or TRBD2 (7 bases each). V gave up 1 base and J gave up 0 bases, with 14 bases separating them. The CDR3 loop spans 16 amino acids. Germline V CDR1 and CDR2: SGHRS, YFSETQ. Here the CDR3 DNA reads TGCGCCAGCAGCTTGAGCGGGACAGCTGGCTCCTACGAGCAGTACTTC. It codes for CASSLSGTAGSYEQYF.

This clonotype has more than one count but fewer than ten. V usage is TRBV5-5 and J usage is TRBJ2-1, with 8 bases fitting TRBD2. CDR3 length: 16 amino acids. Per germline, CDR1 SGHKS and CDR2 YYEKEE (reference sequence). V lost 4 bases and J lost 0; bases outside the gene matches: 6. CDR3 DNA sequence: TGTGCCAGCAGCCTCAGCGGGAGCATCTCCTACAATGAGCAGTTCTTC. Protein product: CASSLSGSISYNEQFF.

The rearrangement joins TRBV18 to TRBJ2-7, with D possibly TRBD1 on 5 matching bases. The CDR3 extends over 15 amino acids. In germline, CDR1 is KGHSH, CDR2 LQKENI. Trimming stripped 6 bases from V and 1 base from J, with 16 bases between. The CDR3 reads CASSPRVGESYEQYF. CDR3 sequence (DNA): TGTGCCAGCTCCCCCAGGGTCGGCGAGTCCTACGAGCAGTACTTC.

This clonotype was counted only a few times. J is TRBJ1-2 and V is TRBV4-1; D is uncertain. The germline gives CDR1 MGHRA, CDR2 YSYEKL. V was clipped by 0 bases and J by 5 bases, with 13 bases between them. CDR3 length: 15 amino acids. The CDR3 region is CASSQEEGFWYGYTF. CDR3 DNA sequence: TGCGCCAGCAGCCAAGAAGAAGGGTTTTGGTATGGCTACACCTTC.

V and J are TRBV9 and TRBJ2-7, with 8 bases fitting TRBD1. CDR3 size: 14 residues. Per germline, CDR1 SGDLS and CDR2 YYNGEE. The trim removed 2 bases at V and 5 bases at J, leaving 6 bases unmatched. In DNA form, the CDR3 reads TGTGCCAGCAGCGTCCACAGGGGGTTCGACGAGCAGTACTTC. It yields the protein CASSVHRGFDEQYF.

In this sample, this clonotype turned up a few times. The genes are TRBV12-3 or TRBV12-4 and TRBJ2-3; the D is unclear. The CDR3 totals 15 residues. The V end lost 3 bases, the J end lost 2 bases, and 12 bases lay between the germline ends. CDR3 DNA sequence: TGTGCCAGCAGTTTCGGTGGCAGAAACACAGATACGCAGTATTTT. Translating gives CASSFGGRNTDTQYF.

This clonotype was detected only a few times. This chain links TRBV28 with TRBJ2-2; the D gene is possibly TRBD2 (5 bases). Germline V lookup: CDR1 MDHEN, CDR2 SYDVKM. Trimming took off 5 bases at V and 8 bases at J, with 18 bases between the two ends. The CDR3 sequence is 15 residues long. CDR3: CASSQPRDLGGELFF. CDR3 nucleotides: TGTGCCAGCAGTCAGCCCCGGGATTTAGGTGGGGAGCTGTTTTTT.

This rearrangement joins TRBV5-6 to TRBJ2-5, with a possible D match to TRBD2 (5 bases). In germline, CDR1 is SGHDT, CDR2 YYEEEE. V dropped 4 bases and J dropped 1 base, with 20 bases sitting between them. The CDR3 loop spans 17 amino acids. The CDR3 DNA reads TGTGCCAGCAGCCTGTCATCTTGGGCGGGCCTCCAAGAGACCCAGTACTTC. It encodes CASSLSSWAGLQETQYF.

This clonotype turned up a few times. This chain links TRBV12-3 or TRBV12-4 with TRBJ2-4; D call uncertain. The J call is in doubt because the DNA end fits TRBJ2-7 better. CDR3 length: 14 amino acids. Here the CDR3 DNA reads TGTGCCAGCGGGATGGTAAGGCCAGATGGCGAGCAGTACTTC. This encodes CASGMVRPDGEQYF.

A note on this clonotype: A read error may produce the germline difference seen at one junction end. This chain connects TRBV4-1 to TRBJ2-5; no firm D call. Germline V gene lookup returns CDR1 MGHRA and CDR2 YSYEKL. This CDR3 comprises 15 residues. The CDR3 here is CACSQVISRPETQYF. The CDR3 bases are TGCGCCTGCAGCCAAGTTATTTCCAGGCCCGAGACCCAGTACTTC.

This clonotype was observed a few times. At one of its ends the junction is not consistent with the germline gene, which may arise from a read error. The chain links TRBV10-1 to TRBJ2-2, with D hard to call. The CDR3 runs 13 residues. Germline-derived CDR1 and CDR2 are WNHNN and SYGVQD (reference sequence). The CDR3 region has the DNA TGTGCCAGCAGTGCTACAAACACCGGGGAGCTGTTTTTT. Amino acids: CASSATNTGELFF.

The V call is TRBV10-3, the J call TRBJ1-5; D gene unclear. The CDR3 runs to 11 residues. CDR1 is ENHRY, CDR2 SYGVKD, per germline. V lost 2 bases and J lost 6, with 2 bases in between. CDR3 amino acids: CAISESQPQHF. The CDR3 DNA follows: TGTGCCATCAGTGAGAGTCAGCCCCAGCATTTT.

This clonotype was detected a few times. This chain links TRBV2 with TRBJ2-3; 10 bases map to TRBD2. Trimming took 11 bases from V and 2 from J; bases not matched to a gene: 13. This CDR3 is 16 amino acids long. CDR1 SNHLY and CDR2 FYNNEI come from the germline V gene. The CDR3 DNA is TGTGCCTCCCGACCCCTAGCGGGAGTTCCCACAGATACGCAGTATTTT. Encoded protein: CASRPLAGVPTDTQYF.

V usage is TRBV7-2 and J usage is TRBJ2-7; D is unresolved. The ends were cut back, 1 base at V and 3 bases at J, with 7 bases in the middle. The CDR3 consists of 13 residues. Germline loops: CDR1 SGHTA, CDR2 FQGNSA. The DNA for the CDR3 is TGTGCCAGCAGCTTAGGGGTTTACTACGAGCAGTACTTC. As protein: CASSLGVYYEQYF.

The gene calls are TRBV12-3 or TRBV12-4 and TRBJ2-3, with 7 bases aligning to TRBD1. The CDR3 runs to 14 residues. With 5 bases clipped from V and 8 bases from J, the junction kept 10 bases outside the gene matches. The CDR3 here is CASSPSQGILTQYF. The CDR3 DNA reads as TGTGCCAGCAGTCCATCACAGGGGATCCTTACGCAGTATTTT.

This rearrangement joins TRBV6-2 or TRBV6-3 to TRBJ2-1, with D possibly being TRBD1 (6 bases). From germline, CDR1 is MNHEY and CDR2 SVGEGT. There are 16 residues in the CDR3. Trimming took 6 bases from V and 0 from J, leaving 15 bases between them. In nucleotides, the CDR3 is TGTGCCAGCAGCCCACGAGACAGGAGCTCCTACAATGAGCAGTTCTTC. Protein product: CASSPRDRSSYNEQFF.

The CDR3 coding sequence is TGTGCCAGCAGCAAAGTTTGGACTAGCGGGAGGATGGGCTACAATGAGCAGTTCTTC. It is translated as CASSKVWTSGRMGYNEQFF. The chain uses TRBV21-1 and TRBJ2-1; TRBD2 is the table's D call and was not checked against the DNA. TRBV21-1 is a documented pseudogene. The CDR3 consists of 19 residues.

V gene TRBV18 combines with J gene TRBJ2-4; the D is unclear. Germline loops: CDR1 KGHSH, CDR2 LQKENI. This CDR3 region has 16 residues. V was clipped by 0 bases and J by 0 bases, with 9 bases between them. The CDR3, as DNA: TGTGCCAGCTCACCACCGGCGTCGCTAGCCAAAAACATTCAGTACTTC. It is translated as CASSPPASLAKNIQYF.